The rows below give T cell receptor beta chains drawn from one sample of a study of blood T cells in healthy people across ages. TCRdb re-derived calls from the 5' RACE reads in MiXCR, one entry per CDR3 protein. The table lists about 800,000 distinct CDR3 sequences, about three fifths of them singletons. Sequences were obtained from blood. The receptors were sampled from a young man in good health. The CDR3 runs from the conserved cysteine through the conserved F or W. A D gene is named only where the DNA matches it firmly. Clone size is not always given. Where it is, it says once, few, many or a class for expanded clones.

J,D,size,V,DNA,CDR3
TRBJ2-7,TRBD1,.,TRBV4-1,TGCGCCAGCAGCCAAGTTATTGGGACAGGTTCCTACGAGCAGTACTTC,CASSQVIGTGSYEQYF
TRBJ2-3,.,.,TRBV2,TGTGCCAGCAGTGAACAGGGGATCACAGATACGCAGTATTTT,CASSEQGITDTQYF
TRBJ2-7,.,.,TRBV6-2/TRBV6-3,TGTGCCATCACCCAGGGTCGCGAGCAGTACTTC,CAITQGREQYF
TRBJ2-1,TRBD2,few,TRBV29-1,TGCAGCGCCGAGACGGGGACTAGCTCCTACAATGAGCAGTTCTTC,CSAETGTSSYNEQFF
TRBJ2-5,TRBD2,few,TRBV7-2,TGTGCCAGCAGCGGACTAGCGGGGAGATTGGAGACCCAGTACTTC,CASSGLAGRLETQYF
TRBJ2-1,.,.,TRBV7-2,TGTGCCAGCAGCCAACGGCGATTACGACTCAACCCTAACAATGAGCAGTTCTTC,CASSQRRLRLNPNNEQFF
TRBJ2-7,TRBD1,few,TRBV28,TGTGCCAGCAGCCAGGACAGGGCCCATCAGTACTTC,CASSQDRAHQYF
TRBJ1-1,TRBD1,.,TRBV29-1,TGCAGCGCGGGGACAGGGGTCACTGAAGCTTTCTTT,CSAGTGVTEAFF
TRBJ1-1,.,few,TRBV10-3,TGTGCCATCATGATTGCTTTCTTT,CAIMIAFF
TRBJ2-5,TRBD1,.,TRBV9,TGTGCCAGCAGCGCCCGGACAACAGGGGGGAGAGAGACCCAGTACTTC,CASSARTTGGRETQYF
TRBJ1-2,.,few,TRBV7-2,TGTGCCAGCAGCTTAGCCGACAGCTATGGCTACACCTTC,CASSLADSYGYTF
TRBJ2-5,.,.,TRBV10-3,TGTGCCATCACGTCGGGAGTGGGGCAAGAGACCCAGTACTTC,CAITSGVGQETQYF
TRBJ1-2,.,.,TRBV21-1,TGTGCCAGCAGCACCGCCCCGGGACAGCTCGATGGCTACACCTTC,CASSTAPGQLDGYTF
TRBJ2-3,.,.,TRBV6-5,TGTGCCAGCAGACCCGGAGACTTGGTCAATACGCAGTATTTT,CASRPGDLVNTQYF
TRBJ1-2,.,.,TRBV10-3,TGTGCCATCAGGGAGCGCCGACAGGAGGATGGCTACACCTTC,CAIRERRQEDGYTF
TRBJ2-5,.,.,TRBV20-1,TGCAGTGCTGCCCGCCCAAGCTGGACTCGGGGGCAAGAGACCCAGTACTTC,CSAARPSWTRGQETQYF
TRBJ1-4,.,few,TRBV20-1,TGCAGTGCTCGCCAGAGGGAAGGTGAAAAACTGTTTTTT,CSARQREGEKLFF
TRBJ2-7,.,few,TRBV29-1,TGCAGCGTTGAATACAGGGACGAAGGTTACGAGCAGTACTTC,CSVEYRDEGYEQYF
TRBJ2-7,.,.,TRBV7-9,TGTGCCAGCAGCTCCACCGGGACGGTCACCTACGAGCAGTACTTC,CASSSTGTVTYEQYF
TRBJ2-1,.,.,TRBV3-1,TGTGCCAGCAGCCAGGGCGGACCCAATGAGCAGTTCTTC,CASSQGGPNEQFF
TRBJ2-7,TRBD2,many,TRBV6-5,TGTGCCAGCAGGGCAATAGCGGGGGATAAATACGAGCAGTACTTC,CASRAIAGDKYEQYF
TRBJ2-5,.,.,TRBV28,TGTGCCAGCAGCCCAATCACTAGCCTTCCGTACTTC,CASSPITSLPYF
TRBJ1-1,.,few,TRBV10-3,TGTGCCTCACTCCGCTCCGAAGCGGGCACTGAAGCTTTCTTT,CASLRSEAGTEAFF
TRBJ1-2,.,.,TRBV27,TGTGCCAGCAGTTTTGGCGGGGGGTCGGATGGCTACACCTTC,CASSFGGGSDGYTF
TRBJ2-3,.,.,TRBV7-9,TGTGCCAGCAGCCCGCGTCCGCTGGCAGATACGCAGTATTTT,CASSPRPLADTQYF
TRBJ2-7,.,.,TRBV19,TGTGCCAGTAGTATAGATGCCGGGACCCAGTACGAGCAGTACTTC,CASSIDAGTQYEQYF
TRBJ2-5,TRBD1,.,TRBV12-3/TRBV12-4,TGTGCCAGCAGCCCTCCAGGGGGCCTTCCGCCGGAGACCCAGTACTTC,CASSPPGGLPPETQYF
TRBJ2-1,.,.,TRBV6-5,TGTGCCAGCACCAAGCTGGGGGACTACAATGAGCAGTTCTTC,CASTKLGDYNEQFF
TRBJ2-5,TRBD2,.,TRBV27,TGTGCCAGCAGTCCCCGTCTTGGGGGGGTAAGAGAGACCCAGTACTTC,CASSPRLGGVRETQYF
TRBJ2-2,TRBD2,.,TRBV27,TGTGCCAGCAGTTTACGGGGGGGGCAACGGGTGGAGCTGTTTTTT,CASSLRGGQRVELFF
TRBJ2-7,.,many,TRBV12-3/TRBV12-4,TGTGCCAGCAGTCCAGGGGTTTACGAGCAGTACTTC,CASSPGVYEQYF
TRBJ2-3,.,.,TRBV5-1,TGCGCCAGCAGCTTGAGACCCGCATTGGGCAGGAGCGACGATACGCAGTATTTT,CASSLRPALGRSDDTQYF
TRBJ2-1,.,.,TRBV4-3,TGCGCCAGCAGCCAAGGGACTGCACCCTCCCAGAATGGGCAGTTCTTC,CASSQGTAPSQNGQFF
TRBJ2-3,.,.,TRBV30,TGTGCCTGGAGTGTATCCGGGAATACGCAGTATTTT,CAWSVSGNTQYF
TRBJ2-1,.,.,TRBV7-2,TGTACCATCAGCTCGTTTGATGAGCAGTTCTTC,CTISSFDEQFF
TRBJ2-5,.,.,TRBV29-1,TGCAGCTCGGGAACAGGCAGAGAGGCCCAGTACTTC,CSSGTGREAQYF
TRBJ2-3,TRBD2,few,TRBV20-1,TGCAGTGCTAGGCAGGCTAGCGGGGGCACAGATACGCAGTATTTT,CSARQASGGTDTQYF
TRBJ2-7,.,.,TRBV29-1,TGCAGCGTCCCGGGTCGGGTCAAGAGCTCCTACAATGAGCAGTACTTC,CSVPGRVKSSYNEQYF
TRBJ2-7,TRBD2,few,TRBV6-5,TGTGCCAGCCGTCGTACAGCGGGGCCTACCTACGAGCAGTACTTC,CASRRTAGPTYEQYF
TRBJ2-1,TRBD2,.,TRBV5-6,TGTGCCAGCAGCCCCCCTAGCGGGAGGGCCGGTGAGCAGTTCTTC,CASSPPSGRAGEQFF
TRBJ1-6,TRBD1,.,TRBV6-6,TGTGCCAGCACTGGGACAGGGCTTAATTCACCCCTCCACTTT,CASTGTGLNSPLHF
TRBJ2-5,.,.,TRBV5-1,TGCGCCAACAGCGAGCGCGCTAGAACTTCCAAGACCCAGTACTTC,CANSERARTSKTQYF
TRBJ2-5,.,.,TRBV6-2/TRBV6-3,TGTGCCAGCAAGAGGGGATCCCGTGAGACCCAGTACTTC,CASKRGSRETQYF
TRBJ2-7,.,.,TRBV28,TGTGCCAGCAGTTTACAAACTAGTATCTACGAGCAGTACTTC,CASSLQTSIYEQYF
TRBJ2-1,.,few,TRBV11-1,TGTGCCAGCGACAGCTCCAATGAGCAGTTCTTC,CASDSSNEQFF